This TCR beta chain was identified in a study of CD4 T cells in relation to SARS-CoV-2 and coronaviruses. V lost 5 bases and J 3 bases, leaving 14 bases between the germline ends. Germline-derived CDR1 and CDR2 are SEHNR and FQNEAQ (reference sequence). The CDR3 loop spans 14 amino acids. Notes on this clone: Its matching antigen is unknown.

Some clones are missing from TCRdb's copy, which holds only in-frame ones; the method was immunoSEQ multiplex PCR. The table lists some 46,000 clones, over 75% of them singletons. Naive or memory CD4+ cells were cultured 1:1 with T cell-depleted PBMCs plus CEF. The chain has TRBV7-9 and TRBJ2-7; perhaps TRBD1 as D (6 bases). This sequence originates from an adult with COVID-19. The sequencing input was naive CD4+ T cells from PBMCs, cultured in vitro. The sample's subset: naive CD4+ T cells isolated by negative enrichment. CDR3 sequence (DNA): TGTGCCAGCAGCCAGCTGCCGGACAGCTACGAGCAGTACTTC. Its protein product is CASSQLPDSYEQYF.